This TCR beta chain was sequenced in a study of blood T cell repertoires in COVID-19. In the study overall: The cDNA or gDNA used as material had been derived from T cells, B-cell-depleted T cells, or PBMCs.

Profiling relied on immunoSEQ multiplex PCR, and the TCRdb table lists in-frame clones only, not all of them. This sample has some 200,000 clones, with 87% found just once. This study enrolled people aged about 18 to 90 from about two dozen US geographic areas. All recovered Cohort 3 donors got two negative PCRs, got clearance, or saw symptom resolution. The CDR3 length is 13 residues. Between the trimmed V and J ends, which lost 0 bases and 5 bases, there was a span of 5 bases. Germline CDR1 SGHTA, CDR2 FQGNSA. Sequencing input: PBMCs or T cells enriched from blood (not recorded which). The receptor was derived from a woman aged 30 to 39 who had recovered from COVID-19. J is TRBJ1-5 and V is TRBV7-2; unclear D gene. CDR3 in amino acids: CASSLAGYQPQHF. DNA for the CDR3: TGTGCCAGCAGCTTAGCGGGCTATCAGCCCCAGCATTTT.